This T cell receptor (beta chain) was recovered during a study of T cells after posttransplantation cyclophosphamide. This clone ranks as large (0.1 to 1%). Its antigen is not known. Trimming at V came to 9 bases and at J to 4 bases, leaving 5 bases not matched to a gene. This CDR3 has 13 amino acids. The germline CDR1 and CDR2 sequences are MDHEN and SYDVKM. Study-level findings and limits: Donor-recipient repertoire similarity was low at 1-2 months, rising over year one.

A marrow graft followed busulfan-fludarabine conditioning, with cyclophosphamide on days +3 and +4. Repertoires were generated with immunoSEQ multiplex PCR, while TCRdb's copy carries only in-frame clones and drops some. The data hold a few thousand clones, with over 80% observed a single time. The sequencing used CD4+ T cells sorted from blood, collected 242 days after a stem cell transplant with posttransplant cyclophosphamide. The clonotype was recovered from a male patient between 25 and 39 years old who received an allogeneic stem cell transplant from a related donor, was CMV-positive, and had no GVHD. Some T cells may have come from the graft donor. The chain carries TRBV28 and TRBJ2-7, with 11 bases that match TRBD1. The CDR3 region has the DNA TGTGCCAGTCAAGGGACAGGGGGGTACGAGCAGTACTTC. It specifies CASQGTGGYEQYF.